This T cell receptor (beta chain) was obtained from a study of T cells after yellow fever vaccination. MiXCR, run by TCRdb on the 5' RACE reads, gives a single entry per CDR3 protein. The table shows 300,000 to 450,000 distinct CDR3 sequences, with 6.2% occurring only once. Between the trimmed V and J ends, which lost 4 bases and 8 bases, there was a span of 17 bases. This CDR3 region has 15 residues. The V gene's germline CDR1 is KGHDR and CDR2 SFDVKD. Specimen: PBMCs, collected 5 days after the yellow fever booster vaccination. The TCR comes from a man under 40 who received the YFV17D yellow fever vaccine. V and J are TRBV24-1 and TRBJ2-1; D not resolved. This CDR3 reads CATSDPSTVHHEQFF. The CDR3 DNA follows: TGTGCCACCAGTGACCCCTCGACTGTTCACCATGAGCAGTTCTTC.